The 11 T cell receptor beta chains listed next were all sequenced from one sample in a study of blood T cell repertoires in COVID-19. Sequenced by immunoSEQ multiplex PCR; TCRdb stores in-frame clones only, minus some. The table has about 140,000 clones, over 65% seen once. Sequences were obtained from peripheral blood. The receptor set was obtained from a woman aged 80 or over with active or convalescent COVID-19.

The rearrangement links TRBV7-2 to TRBJ2-3; no clear D gene. Trimming removed 3 bases from V and 4 bases from J, with 8 bases in between. The germline V gene encodes CDR1 SGHTA and CDR2 FQGNSA. The CDR3 is made up of 13 amino acids. The CDR3 reads CASSFFEADTQYF. DNA for the CDR3: TGTGCCAGCAGCTTTTTTGAGGCAGATACGCAGTATTTT.

Here the CDR3 DNA reads TGTGCCAGCAGCCAAAGGTCAGGCAATTCACCCCTCCACTTT. It yields the protein CASSQRSGNSPLHF. The rearrangement joins TRBV3-1 (or the pseudogene TRBV3-2) to TRBJ1-6; D remains unclear. Deletions cut 2 bases from V and 7 bases from J, with 9 bases between. Germline V lookup: CDR1 LGHDT, CDR2 YNNKEL (reference sequence). CDR3 length equals 14 residues.

V usage is TRBV7-9 and J usage is TRBJ1-1; maybe TRBD1 (6 bases). From germline, CDR1 is SEHNR and CDR2 FQNEAQ (reference sequence). CDR3 length: 16 amino acids. V lost 5 bases and J lost 4, with 20 bases in between. The CDR3 nucleotides are TGTGCCAGCAGCCCCGACAGGAGGTACGTTAGCACTGAAGCTTTCTTT. This codes for CASSPDRRYVSTEAFF.

This chain connects TRBV19 to TRBJ1-2, with D possibly matching TRBD1 (5 bases). Trimming stripped 4 bases from V and 5 bases from J, with 17 bases between. The CDR3 covers 15 residues. Germline V CDR1 and CDR2: LNHDA, SQIVND (reference sequence). CDR3 loop: CASSTLDTVRYGYTF. In DNA, the CDR3 is TGTGCCAGTAGTACGTTGGACACGGTACGGTATGGCTACACCTTC. Full variable domain (remainder filled in from reference TRBV19 and TRBJ1-2): DGGITQSPKYLFRKEGQNVTLSCEQNLNHDAMYWYRQDPGQGLRLIYYSQIVNDFQKGDIAEGYSVSREKKESFPLTVTSAQKNPTAFYLCASSTLDTVRYGYTFGSGTRLTVV.

V and J are TRBV7-2 and TRBJ1-3; 8 bases are a match to TRBD1. CDR1 is SGHTA and CDR2 is FQGNSA in the germline V gene. The V and J ends lost 6 bases and 4 bases, in that order; junction bases with no gene match: 5. The CDR3 has 14 residues. CDR3 DNA sequence: TGTGCCAGCAGTCGACAGGGGACAGGAAACACCATATATTTT. Its protein product is CASSRQGTGNTIYF.

In this sample, this clone turned up a few times. The rearrangement uses TRBV9 and TRBJ1-6, with TRBD1 as a possible D gene (5 bases). This CDR3 is 13 amino acids long. V was shortened by 4 bases and J by 14 bases, with 16 bases between the two germline ends. Germline V gives CDR1 SGDLS, CDR2 YYNGEE. CDR3 DNA: TGTGCCAGCAGCCCCTTCGGGGGGGAGACCCTCCACTTT. Protein product: CASSPFGGETLHF. The variable domain in full, completed from reference TRBV9 and TRBJ1-6, reads DSGVTQTPKHLITATGQRVTLRCSPRSGDLSVYWYQQSLDQGLQFLIQYYNGEERAKGNILERFSAQQFPDLHSELNLSSLELGDSALYFCASSPFGGETLHFGNGTRLTVT.

V usage is TRBV3-1 (or the pseudogene TRBV3-2) and J usage is TRBJ1-2; a weak D match, TRBD1 (5 bases). The germline V and J ends were trimmed by 4 bases and 8 bases, with 17 bases remaining between them. The CDR3 loop spans 14 amino acids. Germline loops: CDR1 LGHDT, CDR2 YNNKEL (reference sequence). In nucleotides, the CDR3 is TGTGCCAGCAGCCTTGAACTTAGGGGTGGCGGCTACACCTTC. Translating it yields CASSLELRGGGYTF.

The rearrangement links TRBV7-9 to TRBJ2-3, with TRBD2 as a possible D gene (6 bases). V shed 8 bases and J shed 0 bases, with 15 bases lying between them. Germline V gives CDR1 SEHNR, CDR2 FQNEAQ (reference sequence). CDR3 length: 15 residues. The CDR3 DNA is TGTGCCAGCGCCCTGGCGGGGATTAGCACAGATACGCAGTATTTT. Its translation is CASALAGISTDTQYF.

This chain joins TRBV29-1 and TRBJ2-3, with 7 bases matching TRBD2. Germline V lookup: CDR1 SQVTM, CDR2 ANQGSEA. The V segment lost 6 bases and the J segment 0 bases; nucleotides outside the gene matches: 9. The CDR3 is 15 amino acids. CDR3 DNA: TGCAGCGTCCGCCCCCTAGCGGATAGCACAGATACGCAGTATTTT. It translates to CSVRPLADSTDTQYF.

This chain uses TRBV4-1 with TRBJ2-1, with 11 nucleotides matching TRBD2. In germline, CDR1 is MGHRA, CDR2 YSYEKL. The CDR3 is made up of 16 amino acids. J lost 7 bases, V lost 2 bases, and 7 bases had no gene match. The CDR3: CASSQQTSGGSNEQFF. Written as DNA, the CDR3 is TGCGCCAGCAGCCAACAAACTAGCGGGGGTAGTAATGAGCAGTTCTTC.

This chain links TRBV5-1 with TRBJ2-7; tentative D call: TRBD2 (5 bases). CDR3 length: 13 residues. Deletions cut 5 bases from V and 2 bases from J, with 11 bases between. Germline V gene lookup returns CDR1 SGHRS and CDR2 YFSETQ. The CDR3, as DNA: TGCGCCAGCAGATCTGACGGGACCTACGAGCAGTACTTC. It encodes CASRSDGTYEQYF.